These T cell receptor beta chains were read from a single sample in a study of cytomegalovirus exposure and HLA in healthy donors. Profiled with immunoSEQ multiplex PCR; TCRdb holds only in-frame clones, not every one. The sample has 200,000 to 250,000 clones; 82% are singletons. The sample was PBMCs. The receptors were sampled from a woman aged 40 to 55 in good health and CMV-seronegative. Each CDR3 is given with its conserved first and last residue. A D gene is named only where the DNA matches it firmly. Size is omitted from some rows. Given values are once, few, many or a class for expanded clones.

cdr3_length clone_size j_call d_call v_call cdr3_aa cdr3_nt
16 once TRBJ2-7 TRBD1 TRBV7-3 CASSLLTGVGPYEQYF TGTGCCAGCAGCCTATTGACAGGGGTGGGACCCTACGAGCAGTACTTC
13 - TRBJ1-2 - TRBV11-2 CASSSPGGSSYTF TGTGCCAGCAGCTCCCCTGGGGGCAGTAGCTACACCTTC
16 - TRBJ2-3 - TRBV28 CASRLSSTKSTDTQYF TGTGCCAGCAGATTAAGCTCGACTAAGAGCACAGATACGCAGTATTTT
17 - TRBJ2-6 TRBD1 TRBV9 CASSVGTGGAGANVLTF TGTGCCAGCAGCGTAGGGACAGGGGGCGCTGGGGCCAACGTCCTGACTTTC
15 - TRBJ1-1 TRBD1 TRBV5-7 CASSLGGTGSPEAFF TGTGCCAGCAGCTTGGGCGGGACAGGGTCGCCCGAAGCTTTCTTT
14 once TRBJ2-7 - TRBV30 CAWRAPLAVYEQYF TGTGCCTGGAGGGCCCCCTTGGCGGTCTACGAGCAGTACTTC
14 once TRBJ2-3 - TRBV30 CAWSSGTSTDTQYF TGTGCCTGGAGTTCCGGGACTAGCACAGATACGCAGTATTTT
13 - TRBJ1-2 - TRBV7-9 CASSLGTADGYTF TGTGCCAGCAGCTTAGGGACAGCCGATGGCTACACCTTC
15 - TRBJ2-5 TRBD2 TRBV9 CASSLPIAGQETQYF TGTGCCAGCAGCCTACCTATAGCGGGACAAGAGACCCAGTACTTC
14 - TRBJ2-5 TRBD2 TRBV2 CAILAPSGGETQYF TGTGCCATCCTAGCTCCCTCGGGGGGGGAGACCCAGTACTTC
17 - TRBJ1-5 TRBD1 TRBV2 CASSEGGQGLSNQPQHF TGTGCCAGCAGTGAAGGCGGACAGGGTCTAAGCAATCAGCCCCAGCATTTT
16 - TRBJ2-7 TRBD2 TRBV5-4 CASSTGLAGESYEQYF TGTGCCAGCAGCACCGGACTAGCGGGAGAGTCCTACGAGCAGTACTTC
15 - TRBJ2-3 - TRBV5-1 CASSLARSTTDTQYF TGCGCCAGCAGCTTGGCCCGGTCCACCACAGATACGCAGTATTTT
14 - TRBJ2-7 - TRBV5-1 CASSFGDSPYEQYF TGCGCCAGCAGCTTTGGAGACAGCCCCTACGAGCAGTACTTC
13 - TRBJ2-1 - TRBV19 CASSMGRVNEQFF TGTGCCAGTAGTATGGGCAGGGTCAATGAGCAGTTCTTC
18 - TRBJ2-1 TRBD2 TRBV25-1 CASSSGGSGRGVYNEQFF TGTGCCAGCAGCTCCGGGGGTAGCGGGAGGGGGGTTTACAATGAGCAGTTCTTC
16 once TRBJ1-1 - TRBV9 CASSPRDTRGNTEAFF TGTGCCAGCAGCCCCCGGGACACTCGGGGGAACACTGAAGCTTTCTTT
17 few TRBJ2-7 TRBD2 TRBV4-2 CASSQDTGTSGAYEQYF TGTGCCAGCAGCCAAGATACGGGGACTAGCGGTGCCTACGAGCAGTACTTC
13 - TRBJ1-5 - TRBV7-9 CSSSLDRYQPQHF TGTTCCAGCAGCTTGGACAGATATCAGCCCCAGCATTTT
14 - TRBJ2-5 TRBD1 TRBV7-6 CASSLAGQVETQYF TGTGCCAGCAGCTTAGCGGGACAGGTAGAGACCCAGTACTTC
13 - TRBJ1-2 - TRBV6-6 CASSPQGMGGYTF TGTGCCAGCAGTCCTCAGGGGATGGGAGGCTACACCTTC
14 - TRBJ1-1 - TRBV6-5 CASSFVTGNTEAFF TGTGCCAGCAGTTTCGTTACAGGGAACACTGAAGCTTTCTTT
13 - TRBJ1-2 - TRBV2 CASQGGTNYGYTF TGTGCCAGCCAGGGAGGGACTAACTATGGCTACACCTTC
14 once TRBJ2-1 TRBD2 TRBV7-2 CASSLAGVSNEQFF TGTGCCAGCAGTCTAGCGGGAGTGTCCAATGAGCAGTTCTTC
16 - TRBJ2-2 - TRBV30 CALLPTSPSNTGELFF TGTGCCCTACTCCCGACTAGTCCCTCGAACACCGGGGAGCTGTTTTTT
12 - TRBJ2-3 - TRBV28 CASRGGTDTQYF TGTGCCAGCAGAGGGGGAACAGATACGCAGTATTTT
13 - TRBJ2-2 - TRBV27 CAGSLRNTGELFF TGTGCCGGCAGTTTGAGGAACACCGGGGAGCTGTTTTTT
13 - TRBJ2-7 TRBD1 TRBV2 CATQRGQGSEQYF TGTGCCACTCAAAGGGGACAGGGAAGCGAGCAGTACTTC
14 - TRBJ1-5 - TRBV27 CASSFGGPDQPQHF TGTGCCAGCAGTTTCGGGGGGCCCGATCAGCCCCAGCATTTT
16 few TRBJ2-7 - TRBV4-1 CASSFAPQGRSYEQYF TGCGCCAGCAGCTTTGCCCCCCAGGGCCGCTCCTACGAGCAGTACTTC
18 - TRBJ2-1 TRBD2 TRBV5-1 CASKISIVREGRGDEQFF TGCGCCAGCAAAATTTCTATCGTGCGGGAGGGCCGGGGGGATGAGCAGTTCTTC
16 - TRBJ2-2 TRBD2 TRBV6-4 CASSDSGLAGGGELFF TGTGCCAGCAGTGACTCAGGACTAGCGGGAGGCGGGGAGCTGTTTTTT
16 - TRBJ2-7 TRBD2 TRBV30 CAWRTGTSGTSYEQYF TGTGCCTGGAGGACCGGGACTAGCGGTACCTCCTACGAGCAGTACTTC
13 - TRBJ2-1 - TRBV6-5 CASGSRSYNEQFF TGTGCCAGCGGGAGCCGCTCCTACAATGAGCAGTTCTTC
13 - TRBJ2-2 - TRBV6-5 CASSSREPGELFF TGTGCCAGCAGTTCTCGGGAGCCCGGGGAGCTGTTTTTT
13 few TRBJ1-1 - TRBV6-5 CASSYRPGTEAFF TGTGCCAGCAGTTACCGCCCGGGCACTGAAGCTTTCTTT
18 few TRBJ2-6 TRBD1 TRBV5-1 CASSPMDRGSSGANVLTF TGCGCCAGCAGCCCGATGGACAGGGGCAGCTCTGGGGCCAACGTCCTGACTTTC
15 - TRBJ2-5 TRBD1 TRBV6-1 CASSEATGGQETQYF TGTGCCAGCAGTGAAGCGACAGGGGGCCAAGAGACCCAGTACTTC
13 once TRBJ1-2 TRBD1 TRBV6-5 CATSLTGGYGYTF TGTGCCACCAGCCTGACAGGGGGCTATGGCTACACCTTC
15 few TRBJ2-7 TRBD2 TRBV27 CASTLEPAGVSEQYF TGTGCCAGCACCTTGGAGCCAGCGGGAGTCTCCGAGCAGTACTTC
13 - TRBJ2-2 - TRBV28 CASSTANTGELFF TGTGCCAGCAGTACAGCGAACACCGGGGAGCTGTTTTTT